Below are 28 T cell receptor beta chains sequenced from a single sample in a study of Ad26.COV2.S vaccination and SARS-CoV-2 variants. Clones were read by immunoSEQ multiplex PCR, and TCRdb kept only the in-frame ones, dropping some. The table records a few hundred thousand clones, about 89% of them present only once. Regarding treatment: some 20 received Ad26.COV2.S at low or high dose, single or two shots; several received placebo; per-sample allocation not given. Following the first vaccine or placebo injection, samples were taken on day 63. The sequencing here drew on peripheral blood, taken in a trial of Ad26.COV2.S vaccine versus placebo. These TCRs come from a person between 18 and 60 years old who received the Ad26.COV2.S COVID-19 vaccine or a placebo.

V gene TRBV19 combines with J gene TRBJ1-2; D uncertain. The CDR3 has 10 amino acids. In germline, CDR1 is LNHDA, CDR2 SQIVND (reference sequence). The germline V and J ends were trimmed by 4 bases and 8 bases, with 5 bases remaining between them. CDR3 in DNA: TGTGCCAGTAGTAACAACGGCTACACCTTC. Translated, it gives CASSNNGYTF.

V and J are TRBV10-3 and TRBJ1-4; tentative D call: TRBD1 (6 bases). The V end was cut by 5 bases, the J end by 7 bases, with 11 bases between. Germline loops: CDR1 ENHRY, CDR2 SYGVKD. The CDR3 has 13 residues. CDR3 in amino acids: CAISSGVGEKLFF. The CDR3 DNA is TGTGCCATCAGTTCAGGGGTGGGTGAAAAACTGTTTTTT.

This clone showed up just a few times. The V call is TRBV18, the J call TRBJ1-5; no clear D gene. Per the germline V gene, CDR1 is KGHSH and CDR2 is LQKENI. The CDR3 is 16 residues long. Trimming removed 3 bases at V and 5 bases at J, with 17 bases between. DNA of the CDR3: TGTGCCAGCTCACCTATCGGAGGAGTCTCCGATCAGCCCCAGCATTTT. It codes for CASSPIGGVSDQPQHF.

The chain joins TRBV13 to TRBJ2-1; 13 bases are a match to TRBD2. Looked up from germline, CDR1 is PRHDT and CDR2 is FYEKMQ (reference sequence). With 4 bases clipped from V and 10 bases from J, the junction kept 13 bases outside the gene matches. The CDR3 contains 17 residues. Written as DNA, the CDR3 is TGTGCCAGCAGCTCCCCCCGCGGACTAGCGGGAGTCGGGGAGCAGTTCTTC. It is translated as CASSSPRGLAGVGEQFF.

CDR3 bases: TGTGCCAGCAGCGTAGACAGTACGGGGGGTGGGTTCTTC. Translating gives CASSVDSTGGGFF. The rearrangement uses TRBV9 and TRBJ2-1; TRBD2 matches at 7 bases. V shed 0 bases, J shed 15 bases, and the junction held 9 bases outside the gene matches. Germline V gene data show CDR1 as SGDLS and CDR2 as YYNGEE. This CDR3 has 13 residues.

This clone has just one count. The chain recombines TRBV11-2 with TRBJ1-5, with 8 bases lining up with TRBD1. This CDR3 spans 15 amino acids. The germline gives CDR1 SGHAT, CDR2 FQNNGV. V was pared by 4 bases and J by 7 bases, with 9 bases of the junction left unmatched. CDR3 residues: CASSSAGGARQPQHF. In DNA, the CDR3 is TGTGCCAGCAGCTCAGCAGGGGGCGCGAGGCAGCCCCAGCATTTT.

This clone occurred many times. The rearrangement joins TRBV6-4 to TRBJ1-5; D remains ambiguous. The CDR3 has 13 amino acids. Germline V gene lookup returns CDR1 MRHNA and CDR2 SNTAGT. Trimming cost V 4 bases and J 0 bases, with 4 bases left between them. The CDR3 reads CASSVDSNQPQHF. In DNA, the CDR3 is TGTGCCAGCAGTGTGGATAGCAATCAGCCCCAGCATTTT.

By frequency in the sample, this clone is medium-sized. V usage is TRBV18 and J usage is TRBJ1-3; D gene unclear. This CDR3 is 14 amino acids long. CDR1 KGHSH and CDR2 LQKENI come from the germline V gene. Trimming shortened V by 4 bases and J by 1 base, and 8 bases separated the two germline ends. The CDR3 DNA is TGTGCCAGCTCACTGAGGGAATCTGGAAACACCATATATTTT. Translating it yields CASSLRESGNTIYF.

The genes are TRBV2 and TRBJ1-1; D gene uncertain. From germline, CDR1 is SNHLY and CDR2 FYNNEI. Trimming took off 0 bases at V and 10 bases at J, with 12 bases between the two ends. This CDR3 contains 13 residues. The CDR3 DNA follows: TGTGCCAGCAGTGAAGCTGGGAGGTGGGGAGCTTTCTTT. It codes for CASSEAGRWGAFF.

The rearrangement joins TRBV12-3 or TRBV12-4 to TRBJ1-3; D remains unclear. Trimming cost V 5 bases and J 6 bases, with 5 bases left between them. The CDR3 extends over 11 amino acids. The CDR3 sequence is CASSPSNTIYF. For the CDR3, the DNA is TGTGCCAGCAGTCCATCAAACACCATATATTTT.

The gene calls are TRBV18 and TRBJ2-7, with 7 bases fitting TRBD1. This CDR3 is 16 amino acids long. Germline V lookup: CDR1 KGHSH, CDR2 LQKENI. The ends lost 2 bases at V and 3 bases at J; junction bases unmatched: 10. Here the CDR3 reads CASSPTNRGSNYEQYF. The DNA of the CDR3 is TGTGCCAGCTCACCAACCAACAGGGGTAGTAACTACGAGCAGTACTTC.

The chain recombines TRBV28 with TRBJ1-5; D unclear. CDR1 MDHEN and CDR2 SYDVKM come from the germline V gene. The CDR3 is 13 amino acids. V gave up 6 bases and J gave up 4 bases, with 10 bases separating them. Written as DNA, the CDR3 is TGTGCCAGCAGGGAAAGACTGAATCAGCCCCAGCATTTT. It specifies CASRERLNQPQHF. The full variable domain, rest sourced from reference TRBV28 and TRBJ1-5, is DVKVTQSSRYLVKRTGEKVFLECVQDMDHENMFWYRQDPGLGLRLIYFSYDVKMKEKGDIPEGYSVSREKKERFSLILESASTNQTSMYLCASRERLNQPQHFGDGTRLSIL.

V is TRBV6-2 or TRBV6-3 and J is TRBJ2-1; TRBD2 agrees at 8 bases. Looked up from germline, CDR1 is MNHEY and CDR2 is SVGEGT. Losses at the gene ends were 2 bases for V and 6 bases for J; bases not matched to a gene: 12. There are 17 residues in the CDR3. The CDR3 DNA is TGTGCCAGCAGTTACCTCGCCCCCCCCGGGAGGGGCAATGAGCAGTTCTTC. This sequence encodes CASSYLAPPGRGNEQFF.

This clone came up once. The chain employs TRBV28 and TRBJ2-2; D is ambiguous. V gave up 4 bases and J gave up 4 bases, with 13 bases separating them. The CDR3 is made up of 15 amino acids. The germline V gene has CDR1 MDHEN and CDR2 SYDVKM. CDR3 loop: CASSSPGSLTGELFF. The CDR3 nucleotides are TGTGCCAGCAGTTCCCCCGGATCCCTCACCGGGGAGCTGTTTTTT.

J is TRBJ1-1 and V is TRBV27, with unresolved D. Trimming shortened V by 6 bases and J by 5 bases, and 13 bases separated the two germline ends. Germline loops: CDR1 MNHEY, CDR2 SMNVEV (reference sequence). This CDR3 is 13 amino acids long. This CDR3 reads CASRKDGETEAFF. The CDR3 DNA is TGTGCCAGCAGGAAGGACGGGGAAACTGAAGCTTTCTTT.

The gene calls are TRBV28 and TRBJ1-6; D is unclear. The CDR3 runs to 12 residues. V lost 5 bases to trimming and J lost 9 bases, with 8 bases between them. Germline V gene sequence: CDR1 MDHEN, CDR2 SYDVKM. The CDR3 nucleotides are TGTGCCAGCAGTCCAAAGGTTTCACCCCTCCACTTT. As protein: CASSPKVSPLHF.

The V call is TRBV28, the J call TRBJ2-1, with D unclear. V lost 5 bases and J 7 bases, leaving 27 bases between the germline ends. The CDR3 length is 18 residues. Germline CDR1 MDHEN, CDR2 SYDVKM. Here the CDR3 DNA reads TGTGCCAGCAGTCCCGTCATTGGGTGGACGGGCATGAGTAATGAGCAGTTCTTC. This sequence encodes CASSPVIGWTGMSNEQFF.

V is TRBV5-6 and J is TRBJ1-2; no definite D call. The CDR3 spans 15 residues. V lost 2 bases to trimming and J lost 6 bases, with 17 bases between them. Germline values: CDR1 SGHDT, CDR2 YYEEEE. This chain's CDR3 is CASSFRQRGPHGYTF. The CDR3 DNA follows: TGTGCCAGCAGCTTCCGTCAAAGAGGCCCTCATGGCTACACCTTC.

The chain uses TRBV3-1 (or the pseudogene TRBV3-2) and TRBJ2-2; no firm D call. Germline CDR1 is LGHDT and CDR2 is YNNKEL (reference sequence). Trimming left V 0 bases short and J 6 bases short, with 8 bases between. This CDR3 contains 14 residues. The CDR3 DNA follows: TGTGCCAGCAGCCAAGATCCTCGCGCCGGGGAGCTGTTTTTT. Translating it yields CASSQDPRAGELFF.

The chain employs TRBV18 and TRBJ2-7; D might be TRBD2 (5 bases). The CDR3 extends over 13 amino acids. Between the trimmed V and J ends, which lost 0 bases and 5 bases, there was a span of 8 bases. Germline V gives CDR1 KGHSH, CDR2 LQKENI. As DNA, the CDR3 is TGTGCCAGCTCACCACCACTAGTCGACGAGCAGTACTTC. This translates into CASSPPLVDEQYF. Combining the CDR3 with reference TRBV18 and TRBJ2-7 gives the whole variable domain NAGVMQNPRHLVRRRGQEARLRCSPMKGHSHVYWYRQLPEEGLKFMVYLQKENIIDESGMPKERFSAEFPKEGPSILRIQQVVRGDSAAYFCASSPPLVDEQYFGPGTRLTVT.

The J gene is TRBJ2-7, the V gene TRBV28, with D tentatively TRBD1 (5 bases). Germline CDR1 and CDR2: MDHEN and SYDVKM. CDR3 size: 16 residues. Trimming shortened V by 3 bases and J by 0 bases, and 15 bases separated the two germline ends. Here the CDR3 DNA reads TGTGCCAGCAGTTTGGGGCTGCGGCAGAGCTCCTACGAGCAGTACTTC. Its translation: CASSLGLRQSSYEQYF.

This chain joins TRBV5-1 and TRBJ2-2; D assignment may be TRBD1 or TRBD2 (5 bases each). Germline lookup yields CDR1 SGHRS and CDR2 YFSETQ. V lost 0 bases and J lost 3, with 6 bases in between. The CDR3 has 14 amino acids. In DNA, the CDR3 is TGCGCCAGCAGCTTGGGAGGGGACACCGGGGAGCTGTTTTTT. Amino acids: CASSLGGDTGELFF.

The chain carries TRBV5-4 and TRBJ1-1, with a tentative D call TRBD1 (6 bases). The CDR3 sequence is 16 residues long. With 0 bases removed from V and 2 bases from J, the gap between germline ends came to 14 bases. The germline CDR1 and CDR2 sequences are SGHNT and YYREEE (reference sequence). CDR3 sequence: CASSLGSQGRNTEAFF. CDR3 DNA sequence: TGTGCCAGCAGCTTGGGGTCCCAGGGGAGAAACACTGAAGCTTTCTTT.

The V gene is TRBV29-1, the J gene TRBJ1-1; D remains unclear. V lost 0 bases to trimming and J lost 1 base, with 9 bases between them. CDR1 and CDR2 from the germline V gene are SQVTM and ANQGSEA. The CDR3 spans 14 residues. The CDR3: CSVEDRGGNTEAFF. CDR3 nucleotide sequence: TGCAGCGTTGAAGATCGAGGTGGGAACACTGAAGCTTTCTTT.

This clone was detected only a few times. The J gene is TRBJ2-2, the V gene TRBV3-1 (or the pseudogene TRBV3-2); a possible D gene is TRBD2 (6 bases). Trimming removed 8 bases at V and 1 base at J, with 11 bases between. This CDR3 contains 14 residues. In germline, CDR1 is LGHDT, CDR2 YNNKEL (reference sequence). The CDR3 coding sequence is TGTGCCAGCGCTCGAGCGGGGAACACCGGGGAGCTGTTTTTT. It specifies CASARAGNTGELFF.

J is TRBJ2-3 and V is TRBV4-2, with 11 positions matching TRBD2. V lost 1 base to trimming and J lost 4 bases; unmatched junction nucleotides: 4. This CDR3 is 16 amino acids long. Germline assignment: CDR1 LGHNA and CDR2 YNFKEQ. This chain's CDR3 is CASSQVSGRASDTQYF. The CDR3 DNA follows: TGTGCCAGCAGCCAAGTTAGCGGGAGGGCCTCAGATACGCAGTATTTT.

The chain joins TRBV3-1 (or the pseudogene TRBV3-2) to TRBJ2-7; 11 bases are a match to TRBD1. The germline gives CDR1 LGHDT, CDR2 YNNKEL (reference sequence). The CDR3 is 16 amino acids. V shed 1 base and J 6 bases; nucleotides not matched to a gene: 8. The CDR3 here is CASSQAPGTGGLEQYF. The CDR3 DNA reads as TGTGCCAGCAGCCAAGCCCCCGGGACAGGGGGTCTCGAGCAGTACTTC.

The rearrangement uses TRBV7-2 and TRBJ2-1; 13 bases fit TRBD2. The CDR3 covers 14 residues. The germline V gene has CDR1 SGHTA and CDR2 FQGNSA. Trimming at V came to 5 bases and at J to 8 bases, leaving 3 bases not matched to a gene. DNA for the CDR3: TGTGCCAGCAGCCGGACTAGCGGGAGTTATGAGCAGTTCTTC. This gives the protein CASSRTSGSYEQFF.